One and the same sample provided the 11 T cell receptor beta chains below, sequenced in a study of cytomegalovirus exposure and HLA in healthy donors. In the PCR, 60 Vbeta and 13 Jbeta primers were used. Data came from immunoSEQ multiplex PCR; TCRdb stores just in-frame clones and leaves some out. The sample yields more than 150,000 clones, around 80% seen once. Sample: PBMCs. The receptors come from a woman aged 18 to 35 in good health and CMV-seropositive.

This clone was detected a few times. The chain couples TRBV27 to TRBJ1-2; no definite D call. Trimming pared 2 bases from V and 0 bases from J, leaving 7 bases between. CDR1 MNHEY and CDR2 SMNVEV come from the germline V gene (reference sequence). The CDR3 loop spans 14 amino acids. CDR3 DNA: TGTGCCAGCAGTTTAAAAGGAGCTAACTATGGCTACACCTTC. Protein product: CASSLKGANYGYTF.

J is TRBJ2-7 and V is TRBV9, with TRBD1 as a possible D gene (5 bases). Germline CDR1 SGDLS, CDR2 YYNGEE. Trimming cost V 1 base and J 2 bases, with 10 bases left between them. CDR3 length: 14 residues. The CDR3 here is CASSVSGQTYEQYF. As DNA, the CDR3 is TGTGCCAGCAGCGTATCAGGACAAACCTACGAGCAGTACTTC.

This rearrangement joins TRBV5-4 to TRBJ1-6; no definite D call. Trimming shortened V by 0 bases and J by 10 bases, and 14 bases separated the two germline ends. CDR1 SGHNT and CDR2 YYREEE come from the germline V gene (reference sequence). The length of the CDR3 is 15 residues. CDR3 in DNA: TGTGCCAGCAGCTTGGCCCCCGGGGAGAGCTCACCCCTCCACTTT. Protein: CASSLAPGESSPLHF.

The V call is TRBV6-1, the J call TRBJ1-1; 11 bases match TRBD1. Losses at the gene ends were 7 bases for V and 10 bases for J; bases not matched to a gene: 14. This CDR3 contains 15 residues. CDR1 MNHNS and CDR2 SASEGT come from the germline V gene. CDR3 loop: CASNHFAGTGGVAFF. The DNA of the CDR3 is TGTGCCAGCAATCATTTTGCCGGGACAGGGGGAGTAGCTTTCTTT.

The J gene is TRBJ2-5, the V gene TRBV6-6; D call uncertain. The CDR3 totals 12 residues. The germline V and J ends were trimmed by 1 base and 4 bases, with 4 bases remaining between them. Germline V CDR1 and CDR2: MNHNY, SVGAGI (reference sequence). The CDR3 protein is CASSYYGETQYF. In DNA form, the CDR3 reads TGTGCCAGCAGTTACTACGGAGAGACCCAGTACTTC.

The chain combines TRBV5-6 with TRBJ2-1, with 8 bases matching TRBD2. Unmatched junction bases numbered 4, after V lost 4 bases and J lost 13 bases. Germline V gene data show CDR1 as SGHDT and CDR2 as YYEEEE. The CDR3 contains 11 residues. The CDR3 DNA is TGTGCCAGCAGCCATAGCGGGGCCCAGTTCTTC. Translated, it gives CASSHSGAQFF.

This chain uses TRBV6-6 with TRBJ1-1; D is perhaps TRBD1 (5 bases). Germline V CDR1 and CDR2: MNHNY, SVGAGI (reference sequence). Trimming left V 2 bases short and J 1 base short, with 8 bases between. The CDR3 covers 14 residues. The CDR3, as DNA: TGTGCCAGCAGTTACGGGGGGGAGAACACTGAAGCTTTCTTT. Translating gives CASSYGGENTEAFF.

The table lists this clone with a few counts. This rearrangement joins TRBV2 to TRBJ1-1; 8 bases line up with TRBD1. CDR1 is SNHLY, CDR2 FYNNEI, per germline. CDR3 length equals 14 residues. The V gene end was trimmed by 6 bases and the J gene end by 1 base; junction bases not matched to a gene: 4. This CDR3 is CASRMDRENTEAFF. The DNA for the CDR3 is TGTGCCAGCAGAATGGACAGGGAGAACACTGAAGCTTTCTTT.

This clone came up once. This chain links TRBV9 with TRBJ2-1, with 9 bases fitting TRBD2. The V and J ends lost 4 bases and 4 bases, in that order; junction bases with no gene match: 12. This CDR3 is built from 17 residues. Germline CDR1 SGDLS, CDR2 YYNGEE. CDR3 DNA: TGTGCCAGCAGCCCAACCTCGGCGGGACTAGCATACAATGAGCAGTTCTTC. This gives the protein CASSPTSAGLAYNEQFF.

CDR3 nucleotides: TGCGCCAGCGCCCCATTCCAGGGTACTGAAGCTTTCTTT. Encoded protein: CASAPFQGTEAFF. The V gene is TRBV5-1, the J gene TRBJ1-1; a possible D gene is TRBD1 (5 bases). Per germline, CDR1 SGHRS and CDR2 YFSETQ. Trimming removed 7 bases from V and 5 bases from J, with 15 bases in between. The length of the CDR3 is 13 residues.

V and J are TRBV5-1 and TRBJ1-6; TRBD1 agrees at 7 bases. The junction had 4 bases not matched to a gene; V was cut back by 0 bases and J by 4 bases. There are 16 residues in the CDR3. The germline V gene encodes CDR1 SGHRS and CDR2 YFSETQ. CDR3 sequence: CASSLGDSTYNSPLHF. The CDR3 DNA reads TGCGCCAGCAGCTTGGGGGACAGTACTTATAATTCACCCCTCCACTTT.